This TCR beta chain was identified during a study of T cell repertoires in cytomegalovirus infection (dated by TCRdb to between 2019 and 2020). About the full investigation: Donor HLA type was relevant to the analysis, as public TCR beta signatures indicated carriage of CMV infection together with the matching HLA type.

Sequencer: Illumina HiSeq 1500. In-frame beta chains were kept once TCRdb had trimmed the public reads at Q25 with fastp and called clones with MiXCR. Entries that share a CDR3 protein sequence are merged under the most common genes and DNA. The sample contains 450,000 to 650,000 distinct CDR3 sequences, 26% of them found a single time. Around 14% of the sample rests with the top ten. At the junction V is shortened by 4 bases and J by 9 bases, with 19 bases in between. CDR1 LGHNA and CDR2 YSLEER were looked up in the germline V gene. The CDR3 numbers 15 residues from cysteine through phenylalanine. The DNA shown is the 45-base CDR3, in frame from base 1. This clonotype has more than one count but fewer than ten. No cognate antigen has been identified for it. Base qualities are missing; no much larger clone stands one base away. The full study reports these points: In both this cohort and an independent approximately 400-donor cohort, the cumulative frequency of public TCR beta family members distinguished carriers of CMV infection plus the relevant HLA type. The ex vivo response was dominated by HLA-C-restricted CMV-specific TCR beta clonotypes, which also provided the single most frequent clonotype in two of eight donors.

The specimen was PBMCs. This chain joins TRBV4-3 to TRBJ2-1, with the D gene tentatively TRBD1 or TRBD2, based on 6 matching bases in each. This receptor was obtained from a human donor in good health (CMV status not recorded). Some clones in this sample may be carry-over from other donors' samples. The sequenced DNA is TGCGCCAGCAGCCGAGAGAGGGGGGAGCCCCCTGAGCAGTTCTTC. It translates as CASSRERGEPPEQFF.